These 27 T cell receptor beta chains originate from one sample sequenced in a study of Graves' ophthalmopathy and Graves' hyperthyroidism. Investigators amplified TCR beta CDR3 regions from RNA transcripts. First-round RT-PCR with HTBI primers preceded a second-round multiplex PCR. TCRdb redid the calling of the multiplex PCR reads with MiXCR, one entry per CDR3 protein. This sample has fewer than 350,000 distinct CDR3 sequences, with roughly 15% found just once. The sequenced sample consisted of peripheral blood. Receptors originate from an adult man with Graves' ophthalmopathy.

In this sample, this clonotype turned up many times. DNA of the CDR3: TGTGCCACCAGCAGAGAGGGCCGGACTGAAGCTTTCTTT. This encodes CATSREGRTEAFF. The chain joins TRBV15 to TRBJ1-1, with D uncertain. The germline V and J ends were trimmed by 0 bases and 5 bases, with 7 bases remaining between them. From germline, CDR1 is LNHNV and CDR2 YYDKDF (reference sequence). The CDR3 has 13 residues.

This clonotype has ten or more counts. The chain recombines TRBV11-2 with TRBJ2-7; maybe TRBD1 (5 bases). CDR1 and CDR2 from the germline V gene are SGHAT and FQNNGV. The CDR3 length is 15 residues. The V end lost 6 bases, the J end lost 3 bases, and 18 bases lay between the germline ends. This CDR3 reads CASSPPVTAVYEQYF. CDR3 bases: TGTGCCAGCAGTCCTCCCGTGACAGCCGTCTACGAGCAGTACTTC.

This clonotype was seen at least ten times. This chain joins TRBV7-3 and TRBJ2-2; 8 nucleotides agree with TRBD2. CDR1 is SGHTA, CDR2 FQGTGA, per germline. V lost 5 bases to trimming and J lost 2 bases; unmatched junction nucleotides: 4. CDR3 size: 15 residues. DNA of the CDR3: TGTGCCAGCAGCGAACTAGCGGCTAACACCGGGGAGCTGTTTTTT. Its protein product is CASSELAANTGELFF.

Remarks on this clonotype: A much larger clone lies one base from this, so it may be a read error. The CDR3 ends on some other residue instead of the conserved phenylalanine or tryptophan, so this is likely a read error. This chain links TRBV6-1 with TRBJ2-7; TRBD1 agrees at 7 bases. V lost 5 bases and J lost 4; bases outside the gene matches: 11. CDR1 MNHNS and CDR2 SASEGT come from the germline V gene. The CDR3 covers 15 residues. The chain's CDR3 is CASSKLGGSIYEQYL. CDR3 sequence (DNA): TGTGCCAGCAGTAAACTAGGGGGCTCCATATACGAGCAGTACCTC.

Many counts were recorded for this clonotype. The CDR3, as DNA: TGTGCCAGCAGTTACTCGCACTCGGGTGCCGGAGACACTGAAGCTTTCTTT. This gives the protein CASSYSHSGAGDTEAFF. J is TRBJ1-1 and V is TRBV6-2 or TRBV6-3, with D unclear. The CDR3 is made up of 17 amino acids. V was trimmed by 0 bases and J by 3 bases, leaving 17 bases between them. The V gene's germline CDR1 is MNHEY and CDR2 SVGEGT.

This clonotype was seen ten or more times. The chain employs TRBV6-2 or TRBV6-3 and TRBJ1-2; D is uncertain. The CDR3 has 11 residues. Trimming pared 10 bases from V and 8 bases from J, leaving 14 bases between. Per the germline V gene, CDR1 is MNHEY and CDR2 is SVGEGT. CDR3 region: CAKPRTEGYTF. CDR3 nucleotides: TGTGCCAAGCCGAGAACAGAAGGCTACACCTTC.

This clonotype was observed many times. The rearrangement uses TRBV12-3 or TRBV12-4 and TRBJ2-2; 8 nucleotides match TRBD1. The V and J ends lost 5 bases and 7 bases, in that order; junction bases with no gene match: 9. The CDR3 has 15 amino acids. The CDR3 sequence: CASSRTGNKDGELFF. In DNA form, the CDR3 reads TGTGCCAGCAGTAGGACAGGGAATAAGGACGGGGAGCTGTTTTTT.

This clonotype was counted at least ten times. The gene calls are TRBV20-1 and TRBJ2-2, with 8 bases identical to TRBD1. This CDR3 is built from 14 residues. CDR1 and CDR2 from the germline V gene are DFQATT and SNEGSKA (reference sequence). Germline trimming cut 6 bases from V and 6 bases from J; bases unmatched to any gene: 9. In DNA, the CDR3 is TGCAGTGCAAGGACAGGGAATAGTCCCGGGGAGCTGTTTTTT. This gives the protein CSARTGNSPGELFF.

At least ten counts were recorded for this clonotype. Here the CDR3 omits its conserved ending phenylalanine or tryptophan, so a read error is the likely source. V usage is TRBV10-2 and J usage is TRBJ2-5, with 7 bases identical to TRBD1. Per germline, CDR1 WSHSY and CDR2 SAAADI. V lost 4 bases, J lost 5 bases, and 4 bases stayed unmatched. The length of the CDR3 is 13 residues. CDR3 nucleotide sequence: TGCGCCAGCAGTGCCACAGGGGCGGAGACCCAGTACCTC. The encoded protein is CASSATGAETQYL.

This clonotype has at least ten counts. This rearrangement joins TRBV12-3 or TRBV12-4 to TRBJ1-1; no clear D. The CDR3 sequence is 14 residues long. The V end lost 1 base, the J end lost 0 bases, and 6 bases lay between the germline ends. The CDR3 sequence: CASSLVSVNTEAFF. The CDR3 nucleotides read TGTGCCAGCAGTTTAGTTAGCGTGAACACTGAAGCTTTCTTT.

The rearrangement joins TRBV6-2 or TRBV6-3 to TRBJ1-5; D remains unclear. The CDR3 covers 14 residues. Germline CDR1 MNHEY, CDR2 SVGEGT. Trimming removed 6 bases at V and 0 bases at J, with 9 bases between. The CDR3 region is CASSATDSNQPQHF. For the CDR3, the DNA is TGTGCCAGCAGCGCCACAGATAGCAATCAGCCCCAGCATTTT.

This clonotype was counted ten times or more. The genes are TRBV20-1 and TRBJ2-7; maybe TRBD2 (6 bases). Trimming took off 0 bases at V and 1 base at J, with 10 bases between the two ends. Germline-derived CDR1 and CDR2 are DFQATT and SNEGSKA (reference sequence). This CDR3 region has 14 residues. CDR3 in amino acids: CSARDPGGSYEQYF. CDR3 coding DNA: TGCAGTGCTAGAGATCCCGGGGGTTCCTACGAGCAGTACTTC.

This clonotype was observed at least ten times. V gene TRBV5-1 combines with J gene TRBJ2-6; 9 bases are a match to TRBD2. This CDR3 spans 17 amino acids. Germline CDR1 and CDR2: SGHRS and YFSETQ. Losses at the gene ends were 1 base for V and 1 base for J; bases not matched to a gene: 3. CDR3 bases: TGCGCCAGCAGCTTGTTGGCGGGAGGGTCTGGGGCCAACGTCCTGACTTTC. This translates into CASSLLAGGSGANVLTF.

This clonotype was counted at least ten times. The V gene is TRBV6-1, the J gene TRBJ2-5; no clear D gene. Per the germline V gene, CDR1 is MNHNS and CDR2 is SASEGT. V lost 3 bases and J lost 5, with 4 bases in between. The CDR3 loop spans 11 amino acids. CDR3 sequence: CASSESETQYF. CDR3 DNA sequence: TGTGCCAGCAGTGAGTCGGAGACCCAGTACTTC.

This chain links TRBV27 with TRBJ2-5, with D perhaps TRBD1 or TRBD2 (6 bases each). Germline V CDR1 and CDR2: MNHEY, SMNVEV (reference sequence). Trimming removed 8 bases from V and 5 bases from J, with 27 bases in between. This CDR3 region has 17 residues. CDR3 in amino acids: CASSRGAGEASLETQYF. The CDR3 DNA follows: TGTGCCAGCTCCCGAGGGGCAGGGGAGGCTAGTTTGGAGACCCAGTACTTC.

This clonotype has at least ten counts. At one of its ends the junction is not consistent with the germline gene, which may arise from a read error. This sequence joins TRBV7-2 and TRBJ2-7; D is unclear. The CDR3 sequence is 8 residues long. Germline CDR1 reads SGHTA; CDR2 reads FQGNSA. CDR3 nucleotide sequence: TGTGCCAGCAGTTCACCTCCGTTC. Translation: CASSSPPF.

There are many counts of this clonotype. The chain couples TRBV29-1 to TRBJ1-1, with 8 positions matching TRBD1. Germline values: CDR1 SQVTM, CDR2 ANQGSEA. The CDR3 has 13 residues. V trimming: 4 bases; J trimming: 1 base; junction bases outside the gene matches: 2. Here the CDR3 reads CSVAGGWNTEAFF. The CDR3 DNA is TGCAGCGTTGCAGGGGGCTGGAACACTGAAGCTTTCTTT.

This clonotype was seen many times. This CDR3 is CASSQDTGSNQPQHF. The DNA of the CDR3 is TGCGCCAGCAGCCAAGATACAGGCAGCAATCAGCCCCAGCATTTT. The V call is TRBV4-1, the J call TRBJ1-5, with D possibly matching TRBD1 (5 bases). This CDR3 region has 15 residues. Germline CDR1 is MGHRA and CDR2 is YSYEKL. With 0 bases removed from V and 1 base from J, the gap between germline ends came to 7 bases.

This clonotype appeared many times. A much larger clone is a single base away; this may be a read error. The chain recombines TRBV6-4 with TRBJ2-2; possible D gene TRBD1, 6 bases. This CDR3 is built from 14 residues. V lost 8 bases and J 0 bases, leaving 10 bases between the germline ends. The germline gives CDR1 MRHNA, CDR2 SNTAGT. CDR3 bases: TGTGCCAGCGGGGGACATTCGAACACCGGGGAGCTGTTTTTT. It yields the protein CASGGHSNTGELFF.

The chain recombines TRBV11-2 with TRBJ2-7; D call uncertain. V was trimmed by 0 bases and J by 6 bases, leaving 9 bases between them. Germline CDR1 is SGHAT and CDR2 is FQNNGV. The CDR3 consists of 13 residues. In nucleotides, the CDR3 is TGTGCCAGCAGCTTAGATCCGGGTAGCGAGCAGTACTTC. The encoded protein is CASSLDPGSEQYF.

The table lists this clonotype with many counts. The chain is built from TRBV11-2 and TRBJ2-7; 12 bases map to TRBD2. Germline V CDR1 and CDR2: SGHAT, FQNNGV. The CDR3 runs 16 residues. V lost 6 bases, J lost 6 bases, and 12 bases stayed unmatched. CDR3 amino acids: CASSSPSGGAGGEQYF. CDR3 bases: TGTGCCAGCAGTTCCCCTAGCGGGGGGGCCGGGGGCGAGCAGTACTTC.

This clonotype was seen many times. The V and J genes are TRBV12-5 and TRBJ2-5; D possibly matches TRBD1 or TRBD2 (6 bases each). The length of the CDR3 is 16 residues. The germline CDR1 and CDR2 sequences are LGHNT and FRNRAP. Between the trimmed V and J ends, which lost 2 bases and 2 bases, there was a span of 15 bases. The CDR3 spells CASGLRSGGNQETQYF. CDR3 nucleotide sequence: TGTGCTAGTGGTTTGAGGTCCGGGGGCAATCAAGAGACCCAGTACTTC.

The chain has TRBV12-3 or TRBV12-4 and TRBJ2-2; 9 bases align to TRBD1. V lost 5 bases to trimming and J lost 5 bases; unmatched junction nucleotides: 6. This CDR3 comprises 15 residues. The CDR3 nucleotides are TGTGCCAGCAGTACAGGGACAGGGACTACCGGGGAGCTGTTTTTT. Its protein product is CASSTGTGTTGELFF.

This clonotype was observed at least ten times. The chain employs TRBV5-1 and TRBJ2-4, with D possibly being TRBD2 (5 bases). Trimming cost V 3 bases and J 0 bases, with 22 bases left between them. Germline V CDR1 and CDR2: SGHRS, YFSETQ. The CDR3 runs 19 residues. Here the CDR3 DNA reads TGCGCCAGCAGCTCGGCGGGCCTGGATGGCGGACTAGCCAAAAACATTCAGTACTTC. This encodes CASSSAGLDGGLAKNIQYF.

Details on this clonotype: This may be a read error, as it is one base from a much larger clone. The chain employs TRBV28 and TRBJ2-7; 8 bases align to TRBD1. Germline CDR1 MDHEN, CDR2 SYDVKM. The V segment lost 5 bases and the J segment 0 bases; nucleotides outside the gene matches: 6. There are 15 residues in the CDR3. DNA for the CDR3: TGTGCCAGCAGTCCAGGGACAGGCGTCTCCTACGAGCAGTACTTC. Its translation: CASSPGTGVSYEQYF. The whole variable domain, filled in from reference TRBV28 and TRBJ2-7, reads DVKVTQSSRYLVKRTGEKVFLECVQDMDHENMFWYRQDPGLGLRLIYFSYDVKMKEKGDIPEGYSVSREKKERFSLILESASTNQTSMYLCASSPGTGVSYEQYFGPGTRLTVT.

At least ten counts were recorded for this clonotype. The chain carries TRBV4-1 and TRBJ1-1, with a possible D match to TRBD1 (5 bases). CDR1 MGHRA and CDR2 YSYEKL come from the germline V gene. V lost 1 base to trimming and J lost 5 bases, with 14 bases between them. CDR3 length: 15 amino acids. The CDR3 sequence: CASSQGPGWGTEAFF. The CDR3 DNA sequence: TGCGCCAGCAGCCAAGGTCCAGGGTGGGGAACTGAAGCTTTCTTT.

V and J are TRBV11-2 and TRBJ1-2; TRBD1 matches 10 bases. Germline V CDR1 and CDR2: SGHAT, FQNNGV. The CDR3 is 16 amino acids. Trimming took 4 bases from V and 0 from J; bases not matched to a gene: 5. The CDR3 here is CASSSLTGGSNYGYTF. CDR3 coding DNA: TGTGCCAGCAGCTCGCTGACAGGGGGCTCTAACTATGGCTACACCTTC. Based on the CDR3 plus reference TRBV11-2 and TRBJ1-2, the full variable domain is EAGVAQSPRYKIIEKRQSVAFWCNPISGHATLYWYQQILGQGPKLLIQFQNNGVVDDSQLPKDRFSAERLKGVDSTLKIQPAKLEDSAVYLCASSSLTGGSNYGYTFGSGTRLTVV.